Listed below are T cell receptor beta chains from one sample, sequenced in a study of T cells in Graves' hyperthyroidism and ophthalmopathy. TCRdb reprocessed the multiplex PCR reads via MiXCR and lists one record per CDR3 protein. The sample lists some 300,000 distinct CDR3 sequences, around a sixth occurring once. Sequencing input: blood. Every receptor here comes from a man younger than 45 with Graves' hyperthyroidism. Each CDR3 is given with its conserved first and last residue. D genes are given only for firm matches. Not every row has a clone size; where given, it reads once, few, many or a size class.

d_call,v_call,j_call,clone_size,cdr3_nt,cdr3_aa
NA,TRBV9,TRBJ2-5,NA,TGTGCCAGCAGCGTAGCAACTCAAGAGACCCAGTACTTC,CASSVATQETQYF
TRBD1,TRBV29-1,TRBJ2-7,few,TGCAGCGCCCGGGGTCGGGACAGATACGAGCAGTACTTC,CSARGRDRYEQYF
TRBD1,TRBV30,TRBJ1-4,many,TGTGCCTGGAGACAGGGGACTGGTGAAAAACTGTTTTTT,CAWRQGTGEKLFF
NA,TRBV15,TRBJ1-5,many,TGTGCCACCAGCAGAGGGATACAGGGAGGCAATCAGCCCCAGCATTTT,CATSRGIQGGNQPQHF
TRBD1,TRBV9,TRBJ2-7,many,TGTGCCAGCAGCGTAGCGTTGGGACAGAATTACGAGCAGTACTTC,CASSVALGQNYEQYF
NA,TRBV6-1,TRBJ2-3,few,TGTGCCAGCAGTCTTCGACTGGACGTCACAGATACGCAGTATTTT,CASSLRLDVTDTQYF
NA,TRBV4-1,TRBJ1-4,NA,TGCGCCAGCAGCCCGGGGACTGGCTGGGGAGTGGAAAAACTGTTTTTT,CASSPGTGWGVEKLFF
NA,TRBV4-1,TRBJ1-5,NA,TGCGCCAGCAGCCAAGAGGAGGGTCAGCCCCAGCATTTT,CASSQEEGQPQHF
TRBD1,TRBV7-9,TRBJ1-4,NA,TGTGACAGCAGCTCCTCCACAGGGACAGGGAGAAATGCAACTAATGAAAAACTGTTTTTT,CDSSSSTGTGRNATNEKLFF
NA,TRBV24-1,TRBJ2-2,NA,TGTGCCACCAAGGGGAACGCCGGGGAGCTGTTTTTT,CATKGNAGELFF
NA,TRBV6-9,TRBJ2-1,NA,TGTGCCAGCAGTTCCCTCGGGCCCCGAGATGAGCAGTTCTTC,CASSSLGPRDEQFF
NA,TRBV20-1,TRBJ2-1,NA,TGCAGTGCTAGAGATCGTGACTACCTATACAATGAGCAGTTCTTC,CSARDRDYLYNEQFF
NA,TRBV2,TRBJ2-7,many,TGTGCCAGCAGTAGGACAGTCTACGAGCAGTACTTC,CASSRTVYEQYF
TRBD2,TRBV7-3,TRBJ2-1,many,TGTGCCAGCAGCTTCGCCACTAGCGGCTCCTACAATGAGCAGTTCTTC,CASSFATSGSYNEQFF
NA,TRBV5-1,TRBJ2-1,many,TGCGCCAGCAGCTTGGGGGGGGCAGGCGATGAGCAGTTCTTC,CASSLGGAGDEQFF
NA,TRBV7-2,TRBJ2-5,many,TGTGCCAGCACCAACCCCGGCGCCGGGGTGGAGACCCAGTACTTC,CASTNPGAGVETQYF
NA,TRBV18,TRBJ2-7,NA,TGTGCCAGCTCACCAGTGGGGGAGGCAGCCTACGAGCAGTACTTC,CASSPVGEAAYEQYF
TRBD1,TRBV19,TRBJ2-5,many,TGTGCCAGTAGTATTACAGGGGGTGGAGAGACCCAGTACTTC,CASSITGGGETQYF
NA,TRBV6-5,TRBJ1-3,many,TGTGCCAGCAGTTACTCGCGGGCTACTGGAAACACCATATATTTT,CASSYSRATGNTIYF
TRBD1,TRBV19,TRBJ2-1,NA,TGTGCCAGTAGTCCCCCGCAGCAGGGGGTAGGGGATGAGCAGTTCTTC,CASSPPQQGVGDEQFF
TRBD2,TRBV9,TRBJ2-1,NA,TGTGCCAGCAGTCAACGTTCGGCGGGAGGGCCTCACAATGAGCAGTTCTTC,CASSQRSAGGPHNEQFF
TRBD1,TRBV29-1,TRBJ1-1,many,TGCAGCGTTCAGGGGGACTTTGAAGCTTTCTTT,CSVQGDFEAFF
NA,TRBV12-3/TRBV12-4,TRBJ2-2,many,TGTGCCAGCAGTTTCGGCTCCCTGGGGGAGCTGTTTTTT,CASSFGSLGELFF
NA,TRBV5-1,TRBJ1-1,NA,TGCGCCAGCACCCCGGGGGGGACTGAAGCTTTCTTT,CASTPGGTEAFF
NA,TRBV5-1,TRBJ1-4,many,TGCGCCAGCAGCTTGGAAGGGCTAACTAATGAAAAACTGTTTTTT,CASSLEGLTNEKLFF
TRBD1,TRBV5-8,TRBJ2-7,few,TGTGCCAGCCAACTCCGGACAGGACCCCTACACGAGCAGTACTTC,CASQLRTGPLHEQYF
TRBD2,TRBV6-5,TRBJ2-5,few,TGTGCCAGCAGTTTAGCGGGAGGGCCACTGGGGGAAGAGACCCAGTACTTC,CASSLAGGPLGEETQYF
NA,TRBV7-2,TRBJ2-6,NA,TGTGCCAGCAGCTTACGTAGTCGGGGAACTGGGGCCAACGTCCTGACTTTC,CASSLRSRGTGANVLTF
TRBD1,TRBV27,TRBJ1-5,many,TGTGCCAGCAGGCGACAGGGGGGTCAGCCCCAGCATTTT,CASRRQGGQPQHF
NA,TRBV7-8,TRBJ1-6,many,TGTGCCAGCAGCTCGACCGAGTGGGGTTCACCCCTCCACTTT,CASSSTEWGSPLHF